This T cell receptor beta chain was captured in a study of blood T cells in healthy people across ages. Findings and limits, study-wide: CMV status of donors was unknown, possibly confounding expanded clonotype changes. Aged donors had fewer naive CD4+ cells and lower diversity than long-lived donors.

A second about 7 to 12 cycle PCR used barcoded and J-beta primers. TCRdb reprocessed the 5' RACE reads via MiXCR and lists one record per CDR3 protein. The sample includes more than 1,400,000 distinct CDR3 sequences, approximately 42% of them seen just once. Concerning this clonotype itself: Its antigen is currently unknown.

Peripheral blood from each donor was collected in a volume of about 10 milliliters. Total RNA was extracted at no less than 6 micrograms per sample. Germline assignment: CDR1 SGHAT and CDR2 FQNNGV. This CDR3 comprises 18 residues. V was clipped by 5 bases and J by 1 base; unmatched bases: 10. The sequenced sample consisted of blood. This sequence was found in a woman between 18 and 29 years old in good health. The V call is TRBV11-2, the J call TRBJ2-2; 10 bases map to TRBD2. The CDR3 spells CASSPRPPSGGNTGELFF. The CDR3, as DNA: TGTGCCAGCAGCCCGCGGCCTCCTAGCGGGGGGAACACCGGGGAGCTGTTTTTT. Filled out from reference TRBV11-2 and TRBJ2-2, the complete variable domain reads EAGVAQSPRYKIIEKRQSVAFWCNPISGHATLYWYQQILGQGPKLLIQFQNNGVVDDSQLPKDRFSAERLKGVDSTLKIQPAKLEDSAVYLCASSPRPPSGGNTGELFFGEGSRLTVL.